The TCR beta chain under discussion was sequenced for a study of cytomegalovirus exposure and HLA in healthy donors. Study results and limitations: Some V segments, TRBV6-2 and TRBV6-3 among them, were indistinguishable and were therefore excluded. Prediction of most subjects' HLA-A and HLA-B alleles by TCR beta sequences was reportedly accurate.

The PCR was carried out with 60 Vbeta primers and 13 Jbeta primers. The repertoire was sequenced with immunoSEQ multiplex PCR; TCRdb's copy has only in-frame clones and lacks some. There are approximately 110,000 clones in the sample; roughly 63% occur only once, and 5% to 7% lies in the top ten. There are a few counts of this clone. As yet, its antigen is unknown. The germline V and J ends were trimmed by 3 bases and 0 bases, with 11 bases remaining between them. CDR1 and CDR2 (germline): MDHEN, SYDVKM. The CDR3 is 15 amino acids. The gene calls are TRBV28 and TRBJ1-1; D is unresolved. The sequence was collected from a woman in her sixties or seventies in good health and CMV-seropositive. Sequenced: PBMCs. The CDR3 here is CASSLASLVNTEAFF. In DNA, the CDR3 is TGTGCCAGCAGTTTGGCCTCCTTGGTGAACACTGAAGCTTTCTTT.